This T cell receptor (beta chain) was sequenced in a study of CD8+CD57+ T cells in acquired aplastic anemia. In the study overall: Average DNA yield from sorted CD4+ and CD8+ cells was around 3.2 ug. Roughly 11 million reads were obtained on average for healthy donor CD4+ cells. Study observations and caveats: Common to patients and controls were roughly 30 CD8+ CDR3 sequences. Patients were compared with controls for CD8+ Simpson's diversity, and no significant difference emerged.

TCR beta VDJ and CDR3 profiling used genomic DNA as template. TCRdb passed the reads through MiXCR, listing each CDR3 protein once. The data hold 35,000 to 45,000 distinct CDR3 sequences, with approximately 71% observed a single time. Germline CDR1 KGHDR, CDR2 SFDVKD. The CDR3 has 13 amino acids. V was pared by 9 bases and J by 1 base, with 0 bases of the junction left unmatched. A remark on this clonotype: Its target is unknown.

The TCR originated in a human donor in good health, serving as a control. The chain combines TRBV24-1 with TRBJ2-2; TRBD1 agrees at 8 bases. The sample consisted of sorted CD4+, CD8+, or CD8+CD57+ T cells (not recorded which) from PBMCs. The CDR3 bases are TGTGCCACCGGACAGGGGAACACCGGGGAGCTGTTTTTT. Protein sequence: CATGQGNTGELFF.